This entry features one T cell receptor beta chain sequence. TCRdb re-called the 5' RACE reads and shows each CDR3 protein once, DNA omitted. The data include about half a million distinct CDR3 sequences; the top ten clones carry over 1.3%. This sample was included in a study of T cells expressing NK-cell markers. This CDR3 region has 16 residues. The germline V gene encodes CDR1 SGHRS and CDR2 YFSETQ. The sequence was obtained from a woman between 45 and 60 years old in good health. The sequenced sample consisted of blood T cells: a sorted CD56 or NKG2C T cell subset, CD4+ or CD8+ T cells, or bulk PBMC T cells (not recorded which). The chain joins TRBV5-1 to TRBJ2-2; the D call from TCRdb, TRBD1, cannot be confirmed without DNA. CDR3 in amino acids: CASSRTQGPNTGELFF.